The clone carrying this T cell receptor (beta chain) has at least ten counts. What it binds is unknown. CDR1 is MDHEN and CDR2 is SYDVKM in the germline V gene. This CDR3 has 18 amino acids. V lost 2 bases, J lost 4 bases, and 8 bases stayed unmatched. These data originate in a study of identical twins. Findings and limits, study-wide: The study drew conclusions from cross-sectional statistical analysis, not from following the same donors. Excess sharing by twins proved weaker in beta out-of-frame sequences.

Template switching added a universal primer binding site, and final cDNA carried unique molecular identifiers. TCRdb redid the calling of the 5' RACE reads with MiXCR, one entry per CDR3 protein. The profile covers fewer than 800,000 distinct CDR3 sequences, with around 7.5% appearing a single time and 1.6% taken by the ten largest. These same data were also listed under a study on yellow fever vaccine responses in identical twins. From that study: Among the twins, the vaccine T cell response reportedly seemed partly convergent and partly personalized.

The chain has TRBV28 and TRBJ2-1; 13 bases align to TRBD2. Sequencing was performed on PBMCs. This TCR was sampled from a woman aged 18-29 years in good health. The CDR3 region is CASSLSRGLAGIYNEQFF. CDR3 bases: TGTGCCAGCAGTTTAAGCCGGGGACTAGCGGGGATATACAATGAGCAGTTCTTC. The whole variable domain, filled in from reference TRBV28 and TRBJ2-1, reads DVKVTQSSRYLVKRTGEKVFLECVQDMDHENMFWYRQDPGLGLRLIYFSYDVKMKEKGDIPEGYSVSREKKERFSLILESASTNQTSMYLCASSLSRGLAGIYNEQFFGPGTRLTVL.